This entry describes one T cell receptor beta chain. Its specificity is not known. This sample was taken from a study of Ad26.COV2.S vaccination and SARS-CoV-2 variants. Overall study context: Of the COV1001 trial arms, the Ad26.COV2.S arm included the donor. Ad26.COV2.S given intramuscularly, once or twice 56 days apart.

Whole-study findings and limits: Breadth, reportedly substantial, characterized the spike-specific CD8+ and CD4+ T cell responses after vaccination.

The treatment here: some 19 received Ad26.COV2.S at low or high dose, single or two shots; roughly five received placebo; per-sample allocation not given. Sample collection was performed on day 63 after the first vaccine or placebo injection. An Ad26 vector carrying the Wuhan-strain SARS-CoV-2 spike served as the vaccine. TCRdb's table, derived via immunoSEQ multiplex PCR, lists solely in-frame clones and lacks some. The table has nearly 400,000 clones, approximately 89% seen once; the top ten hold 1.9%. From germline, CDR1 is SNHLY and CDR2 FYNNEI. The V segment lost 6 bases and the J segment 0 bases; nucleotides outside the gene matches: 11. This CDR3 is 17 amino acids long.

This sample comprised peripheral blood, obtained in a trial of Ad26.COV2.S vaccine versus placebo. The receptor's source is a person between 18 and 59 years old who received the Ad26.COV2.S COVID-19 vaccine or a placebo. The chain couples TRBV2 to TRBJ2-4; 7 bases are shared with TRBD2. The DNA for the CDR3 is TGTGCCAGCAGATCGGGACTAACTGATCTAGCCAAAAACATTCAGTACTTC. As protein: CASRSGLTDLAKNIQYF.